The T cell receptor (beta chain) described here comes from a study of blood T cell repertoires in COVID-19. Study as a whole: Spain, Italy and the United States supplied samples that represented acute and convalescent COVID-19.

In the authors' methods: By means of reference gene primer amplification, nucleated cell counts were estimated. Only in-frame clones appear in the TCRdb table, and some are missing; sequencing was by immunoSEQ multiplex PCR. V and J calls and clone size follow that table, whereas D and trimming were derived from the DNA. The sample records about 250,000 clones, more than 75% being singletons. The germline CDR1 and CDR2 sequences are MNHEY and SVGAGI. With 6 bases removed from V and 4 bases from J, the gap between germline ends came to 5 bases. CDR3 size: 11 residues. Sequenced: peripheral blood. The receptor was isolated from a woman between 55 and 75 years old who had recovered from COVID-19. The chain links TRBV6-5 to TRBJ2-3; no firm D call. The CDR3 DNA is TGTGCCAGCAGGCAGGCAGATACGCAGTATTTT. Residues: CASRQADTQYF.